The T cell receptor (beta chain) described here comes from a study of tumor-infiltrating lymphocytes in primary liver carcinoma (dated by TCRdb to about 2017). Some background on the complete study: Surgical resection was performed in China between late 2015 and 2016 on about five patients with histopathologically diagnosed primary liver carcinoma. The five patients, three men and two women aged 30 to 69 years, had hepatocellular carcinoma (four) or combined HCC and intrahepatic cholangiocarcinoma (one). The five patients had tumors of stage T1-T3 N0M0, with maximum diameters ranging from roughly 4.2 to 10 cm. Samples yielded roughly 3.5 to 7.13 million productive TCRbeta reads; read depth did not differ significantly between tissue types. TCRbeta repertoire sequencing, expression microarrays and whole-exome sequencing were combined in the study across five regions of each liver tumor, with adjacent normal tissue and blood also included. TCRbeta repertoire sequencing covered roughly 35 specimens from 5 patients: 25 tumor regions, 5 adjacent noncancerous liver tissues and 5 peripheral blood samples. Repertoires from technical replicates were highly reproducible, with mean shared-clone rates about 0.91 and correlation coefficients above 0.95.

Remarks on this clonotype: No antigen is known for it. A read error is possible here, since a much larger clone lies one base away.

The full study reports these points: Bulk unsorted samples precluded comparing CD4+ and CD8+ T cell repertoires. Because only the TCR beta chain was sequenced and unpaired alpha chains were not captured, true repertoire diversity is likely underestimated. Pairs of tumor regions showed greater repertoire overlap (mean 36%) than tumor-adjacent pairs (17%) or tumor-blood pairs (roughly 15%), which is consistent with antigen-driven expansion. The top 250 clones made up a significantly larger repertoire fraction in tumors than in blood (p = 0.039). The study included only five patients, and the authors note findings should be validated in a larger study.

Counted from cysteine to phenylalanine, this CDR3 has 15 amino acids. Only the CDR3 portion is preserved as DNA: 45 bases, with reading frame beginning at the first base. V is pruned by 6 bases and J by 3 bases, leaving 7 bases of the junction without a gene match. The germline V gene encodes CDR1 ENHRY and CDR2 SYGVKD. A constant-region primer and ProtoScript II reverse transcriptase were used to reverse-transcribe TCRbeta-specific cDNA from roughly 480 ng total RNA. The TCRbeta libraries were prepared through three rounds of nested multiplex PCR following a slightly modified ARM-PCR procedure. Each of the first two PCR rounds ran for 9 to 11 cycles using multiplex TRBV1-TRBV30 forward primers together with a Cbeta reverse primer. Sample barcodes and Illumina adapters were attached in a final 25-cycle PCR using Deep VentR polymerase. Before sequencing, amplicons of 200-500 bp were purified from gel using a QIAquick gel extraction kit. An Illumina HiSeq 2500 was used to sequence the TCRbeta amplicons, generating 250-bp paired-end reads. In the paper's pipeline: Quality trimming of reads was performed with Trimmomatic v0.33, and paired reads were merged with FLASH v1.2.11 so that full CDR3 sequences could be recovered. V, D and J germline segments were assigned to the rearranged TCRbeta sequences by MiGEC v1.2.1b. Clonotype statistics and Shannon-Wiener diversity indices were calculated with VDJtools v1.0.0. To reduce sampling bias, subsequent analyses other than the diversity analysis used only the 250 most abundant clonotypes in each sample. TCRdb reworked the public reads: Q25 trimming with fastp, MiXCR clone assembly, productive beta chains retained. A single entry per CDR3 protein holds the most common genes and DNA from its merged rows. The V and J calls and clone size come from TCRdb's table, not from the authors' own analysis. Present in this sample are about 350,000 distinct CDR3 sequences, about two thirds of which were seen just once. 6.5% of the sample is in the top ten clones.

RNA from unsorted whole blood was extracted with TRIzol reagent, and germline DNA was obtained with the DNeasy Blood & Tissue kit. At the time of sampling, the patients were treatment-naive and had chronic HBV infection. Before surgery, roughly 4 milliliters of peripheral blood were drawn into K2EDTA tubes. The clonotype originates from a man between 35 and 55 years old with primary liver carcinoma and hepatitis B virus infection. Sequences were obtained from peripheral blood. The chain employs TRBV10-3 and TRBJ1-1; TRBD1 aligns with 10 central bases. CDR3 loop: CAIRRQGALDTEAFF. The DNA sequence is given as TGTGCCATCAGAAGACAGGGGGCGTTGGACACTGAAGCTTTCTTT.